The T cell receptor (beta chain) under discussion was sequenced for a study of neurological immune-mediated disorders. This clonotype has ten or more counts. TCRdb fed the 5' RACE reads into MiXCR, producing one record per CDR3 protein. The sample yields about 52,000 distinct CDR3 sequences, 3.6% seen once. The V end lost 6 bases, the J end lost 2 bases, and 11 bases lay between the germline ends. CDR3 length: 13 residues. The sample taken for sequencing was PBMCs. The J gene is TRBJ2-7, the V gene TRBV12-3 or TRBV12-4; D may be TRBD1 or TRBD2 (6 bases each). The TCR was taken from a man younger than 40 with multiple sclerosis. For the CDR3, the DNA is TGTGCCAGCAGGGTGGAGGGGGCCTACGAGCAGTACTTC. This gives the protein CASRVEGAYEQYF.